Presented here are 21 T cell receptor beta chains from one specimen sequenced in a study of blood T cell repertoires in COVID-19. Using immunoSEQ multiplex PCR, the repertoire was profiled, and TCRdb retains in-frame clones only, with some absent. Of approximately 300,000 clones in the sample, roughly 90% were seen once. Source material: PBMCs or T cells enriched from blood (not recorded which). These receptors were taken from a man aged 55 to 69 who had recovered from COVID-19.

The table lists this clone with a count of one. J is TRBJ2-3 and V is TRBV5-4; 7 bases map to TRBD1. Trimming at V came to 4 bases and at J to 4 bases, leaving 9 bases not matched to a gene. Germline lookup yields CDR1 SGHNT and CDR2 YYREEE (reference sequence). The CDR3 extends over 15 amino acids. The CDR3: CASSPDRAWADTQYF. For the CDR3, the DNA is TGTGCCAGCAGCCCAGACAGGGCGTGGGCAGATACGCAGTATTTT.

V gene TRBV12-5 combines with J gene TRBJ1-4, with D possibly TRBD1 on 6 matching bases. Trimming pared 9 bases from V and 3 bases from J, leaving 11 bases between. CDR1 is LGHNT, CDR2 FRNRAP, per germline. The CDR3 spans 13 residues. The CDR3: CASSGESNEKLFF. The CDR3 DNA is TGTGCTAGCTCAGGGGAGTCTAATGAAAAACTGTTTTTT.

Written as DNA, the CDR3 is TGTGCCAGCAGCATCCCGTACGGGGGCTACACCTTC. It is translated as CASSIPYGGYTF. The chain recombines TRBV9 with TRBJ1-2; D is unclear. The CDR3 is made up of 12 amino acids. Per germline, CDR1 SGDLS and CDR2 YYNGEE. V gave up 4 bases and J gave up 8 bases, with 12 bases separating them.

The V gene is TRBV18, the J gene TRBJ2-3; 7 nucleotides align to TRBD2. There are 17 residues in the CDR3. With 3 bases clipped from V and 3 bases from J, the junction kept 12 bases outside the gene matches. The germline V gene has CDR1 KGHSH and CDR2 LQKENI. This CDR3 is CASSPRGSGVKTDTQYF. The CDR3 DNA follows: TGTGCCAGCTCACCCCGGGGCAGCGGGGTAAAAACAGATACGCAGTATTTT.

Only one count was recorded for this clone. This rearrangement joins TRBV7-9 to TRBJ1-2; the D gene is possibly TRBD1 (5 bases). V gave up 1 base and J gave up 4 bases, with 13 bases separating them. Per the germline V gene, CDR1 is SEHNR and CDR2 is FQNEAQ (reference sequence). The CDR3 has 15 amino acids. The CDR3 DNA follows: TGTGCCAGCAGCTTAGAGTACGCAGGGCCCTATGGCTACACCTTC. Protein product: CASSLEYAGPYGYTF.

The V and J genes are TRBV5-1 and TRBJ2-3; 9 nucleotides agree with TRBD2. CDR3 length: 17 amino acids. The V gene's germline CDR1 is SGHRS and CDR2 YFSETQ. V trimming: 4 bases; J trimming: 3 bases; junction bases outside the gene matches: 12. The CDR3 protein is CASSPGLATLGTDTQYF. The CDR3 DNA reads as TGCGCCAGCAGCCCGGGACTAGCTACCCTCGGGACAGATACGCAGTATTTT. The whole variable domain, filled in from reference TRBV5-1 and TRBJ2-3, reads KAGVTQTPRYLIKTRGQQVTLSCSPISGHRSVSWYQQTPGQGLQFLFEYFSETQRNKGNFPGRFSGRQFSNSRSEMNVSTLELGDSALYLCASSPGLATLGTDTQYFGPGTRLTVL.

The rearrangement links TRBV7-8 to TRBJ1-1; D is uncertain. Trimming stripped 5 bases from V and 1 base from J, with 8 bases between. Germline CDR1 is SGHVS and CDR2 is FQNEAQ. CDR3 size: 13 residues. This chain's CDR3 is CASSRQANTEAFF. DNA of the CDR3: TGTGCCAGCAGCCGGCAGGCGAACACTGAAGCTTTCTTT.

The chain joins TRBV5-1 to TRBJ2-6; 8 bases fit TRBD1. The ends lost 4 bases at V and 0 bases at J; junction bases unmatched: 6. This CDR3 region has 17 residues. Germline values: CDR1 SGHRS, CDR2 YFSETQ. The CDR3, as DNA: TGCGCCAGCAGCCGGCAGGGGGCGCCCTCTGGGGCCAACGTCCTGACTTTC. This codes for CASSRQGAPSGANVLTF.

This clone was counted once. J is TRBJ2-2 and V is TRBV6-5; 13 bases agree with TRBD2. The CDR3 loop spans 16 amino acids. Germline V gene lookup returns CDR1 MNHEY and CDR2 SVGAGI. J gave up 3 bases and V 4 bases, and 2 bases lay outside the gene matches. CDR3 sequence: CASSSGTSGDTGELFF. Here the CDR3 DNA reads TGTGCCAGCAGTTCCGGGACTAGCGGGGACACCGGGGAGCTGTTTTTT.

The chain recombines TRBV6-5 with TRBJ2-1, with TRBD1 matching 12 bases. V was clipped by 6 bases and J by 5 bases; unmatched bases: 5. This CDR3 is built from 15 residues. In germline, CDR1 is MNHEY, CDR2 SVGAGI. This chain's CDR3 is CASRGQGARDNEQFF. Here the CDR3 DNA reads TGTGCCAGCAGGGGACAGGGGGCGCGTGACAATGAGCAGTTCTTC.

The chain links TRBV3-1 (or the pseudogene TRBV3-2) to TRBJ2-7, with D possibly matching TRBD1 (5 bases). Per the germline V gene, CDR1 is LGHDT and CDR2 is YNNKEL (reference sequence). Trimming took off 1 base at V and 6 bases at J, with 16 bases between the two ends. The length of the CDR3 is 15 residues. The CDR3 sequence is CASSQGIPRVGEQYF. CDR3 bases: TGTGCCAGCAGCCAAGGGATTCCCAGGGTCGGCGAGCAGTACTTC.

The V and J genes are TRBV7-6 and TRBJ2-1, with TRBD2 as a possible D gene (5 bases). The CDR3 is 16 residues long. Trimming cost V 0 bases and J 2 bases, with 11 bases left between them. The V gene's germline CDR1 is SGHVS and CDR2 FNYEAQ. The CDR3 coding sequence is TGTGCCAGCAGCTTAGCATTCAGGAGGACCTACAATGAGCAGTTCTTC. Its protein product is CASSLAFRRTYNEQFF. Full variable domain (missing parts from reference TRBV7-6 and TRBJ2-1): GAGVSQSPRYKVTKRGQDVALRCDPISGHVSLYWYRQALGQGPEFLTYFNYEAQQDKSGLPNDRFSAERPEGSISTLTIQRTEQRDSAMYRCASSLAFRRTYNEQFFGPGTRLTVL.

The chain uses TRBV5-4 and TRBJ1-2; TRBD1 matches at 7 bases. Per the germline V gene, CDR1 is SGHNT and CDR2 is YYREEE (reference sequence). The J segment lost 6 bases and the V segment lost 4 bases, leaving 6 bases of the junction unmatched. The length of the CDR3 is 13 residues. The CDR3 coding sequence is TGTGCCAGCAGCCCGGACAGGTCGCATGGCTACACCTTC. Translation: CASSPDRSHGYTF.

In DNA, the CDR3 is TGTGCCAGCAGCTCCGGCGGCCCGGGACAGAAACTGTTTTTT. Its protein is CASSSGGPGQKLFF. The rearrangement uses TRBV5-4 and TRBJ1-4; 7 positions agree with TRBD1. With V trimmed by 3 bases and J by 11 bases, 10 bases remained unmatched. Germline lookup yields CDR1 SGHNT and CDR2 YYREEE (reference sequence). The CDR3 is made up of 14 amino acids.

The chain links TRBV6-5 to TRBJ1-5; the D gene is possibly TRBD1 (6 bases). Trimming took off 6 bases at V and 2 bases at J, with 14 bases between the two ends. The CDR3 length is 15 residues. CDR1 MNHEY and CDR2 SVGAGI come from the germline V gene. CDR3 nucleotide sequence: TGTGCCAGCAGGCGGCACAGGGATGGCAATCAGCCCCAGCATTTT. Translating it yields CASRRHRDGNQPQHF.

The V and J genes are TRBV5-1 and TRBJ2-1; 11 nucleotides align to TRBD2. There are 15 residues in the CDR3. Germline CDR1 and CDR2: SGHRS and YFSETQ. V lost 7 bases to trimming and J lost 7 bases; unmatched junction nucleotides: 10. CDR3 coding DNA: TGCGCCAGCTATCCACTAGCGGGGGTGTTTAATGAGCAGTTCTTC. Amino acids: CASYPLAGVFNEQFF.

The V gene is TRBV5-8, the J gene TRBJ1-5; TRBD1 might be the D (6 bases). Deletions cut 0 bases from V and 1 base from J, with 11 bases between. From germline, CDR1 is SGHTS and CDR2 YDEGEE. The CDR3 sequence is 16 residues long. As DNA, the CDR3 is TGTGCCAGCAGCTTGGGCGGCAGGGGAAGCAATCAGCCCCAGCATTTT. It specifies CASSLGGRGSNQPQHF.

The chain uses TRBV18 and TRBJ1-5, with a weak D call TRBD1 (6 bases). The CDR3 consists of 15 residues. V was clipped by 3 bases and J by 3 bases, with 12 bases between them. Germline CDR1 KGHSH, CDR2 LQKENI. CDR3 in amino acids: CASSPTRDNNQPQHF. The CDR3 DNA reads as TGTGCCAGCTCACCGACACGGGACAACAATCAGCCCCAGCATTTT.

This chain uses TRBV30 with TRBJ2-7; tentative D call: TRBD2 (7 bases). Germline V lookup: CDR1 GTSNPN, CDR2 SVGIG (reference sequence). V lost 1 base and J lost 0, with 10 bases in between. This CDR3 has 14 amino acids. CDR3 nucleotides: TGTGCCTGGAGTGGGGGGGGCAGCTCCTACGAGCAGTACTTC. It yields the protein CAWSGGGSSYEQYF. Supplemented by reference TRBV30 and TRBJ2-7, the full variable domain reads SQTIHQWPATLVQPVGSPLSLECTVEGTSNPNLYWYRQAAGRGLQLLFYSVGIGQISSEVPQNLSASRPQDRQFILSSKKLLLSDSGFYLCAWSGGGSSYEQYFGPGTRLTVT.

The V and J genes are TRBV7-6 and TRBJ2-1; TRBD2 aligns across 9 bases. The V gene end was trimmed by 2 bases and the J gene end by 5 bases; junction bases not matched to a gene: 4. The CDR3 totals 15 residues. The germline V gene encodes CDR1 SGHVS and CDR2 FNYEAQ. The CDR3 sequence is CASSLRLAVNNEQFF. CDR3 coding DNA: TGTGCCAGCAGCTTAAGACTAGCGGTCAACAATGAGCAGTTCTTC.

CDR3: CATSDFKNTGELFF. CDR3 DNA: TGTGCCACCAGTGATTTTAAGAACACCGGGGAGCTGTTTTTT. The chain joins TRBV24-1 to TRBJ2-2; D is unresolved. This CDR3 comprises 14 residues. Trimming removed 1 base at V and 1 base at J, with 3 bases between. Per the germline V gene, CDR1 is KGHDR and CDR2 is SFDVKD.